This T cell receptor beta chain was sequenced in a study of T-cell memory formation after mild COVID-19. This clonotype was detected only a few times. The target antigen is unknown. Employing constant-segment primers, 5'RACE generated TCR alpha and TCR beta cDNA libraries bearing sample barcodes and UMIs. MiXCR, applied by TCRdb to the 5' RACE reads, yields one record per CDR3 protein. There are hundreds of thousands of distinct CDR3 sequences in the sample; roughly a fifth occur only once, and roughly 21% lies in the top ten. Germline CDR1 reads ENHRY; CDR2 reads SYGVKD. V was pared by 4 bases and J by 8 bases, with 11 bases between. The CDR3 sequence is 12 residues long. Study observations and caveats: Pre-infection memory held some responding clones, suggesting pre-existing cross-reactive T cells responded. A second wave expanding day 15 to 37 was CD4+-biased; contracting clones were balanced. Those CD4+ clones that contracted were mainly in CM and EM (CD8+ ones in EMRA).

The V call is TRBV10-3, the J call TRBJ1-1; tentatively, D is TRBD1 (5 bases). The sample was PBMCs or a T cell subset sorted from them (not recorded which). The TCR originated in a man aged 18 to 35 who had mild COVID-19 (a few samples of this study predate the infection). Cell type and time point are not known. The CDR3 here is CAISGQNTEAFF. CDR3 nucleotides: TGTGCCATCAGTGGACAGAATACCGAAGCTTTCTTT.